This passage covers 29 T cell receptor beta chains from one sample sequenced in a study of shared clonotypes between healthy human individuals. CD45RO-negative CD8 cells positively selected for CCR7 made up the naive population, which excluded terminally differentiated effector memory CD45RA+ cells. The assay was immunoSEQ multiplex PCR, and TCRdb's table has in-frame clones only and misses some. This sample has approximately 1.9 million clones; roughly 93% occur once, and the top ten carry 1.5% to 2%. The sample taken for sequencing was naive CD8+ T cells from PBMCs. These receptors were obtained from a man aged 18 to 35 in good health. Some clones in this sample may be carry-over from other donors' samples.

As for this clone: This specimen includes other DNA sequences encoding the same CDR3. This sequence joins TRBV27 and TRBJ1-1; possible D gene TRBD1, 5 bases. Germline CDR1 is MNHEY and CDR2 is SMNVEV (reference sequence). This CDR3 has 15 amino acids. Trimming cost V 2 bases and J 4 bases, with 14 bases left between them. The CDR3 nucleotides are TGTGCCAGCAGTTTACTCGGGCAGGGCGGCACTGAAGCTTTCTTT. Its translation is CASSLLGQGGTEAFF.

The count of this clone is one. The chain's CDR3 is CASSQVVRENIQYF. The DNA of the CDR3 is TGCGCCAGCAGCCAAGTAGTCAGAGAAAACATTCAGTACTTC. The chain combines TRBV4-1 with TRBJ2-4; D is uncertain. This CDR3 is 14 amino acids long. V dropped 1 base and J dropped 5 bases, with 9 bases sitting between them. CDR1 and CDR2 from the germline V gene are MGHRA and YSYEKL.

The chain is built from TRBV29-1 and TRBJ1-2; D is perhaps TRBD1 (5 bases). Trimming cost V 4 bases and J 8 bases, with 14 bases left between them. From germline, CDR1 is SQVTM and CDR2 ANQGSEA. The CDR3 loop spans 12 amino acids. DNA of the CDR3: TGCAGCGTTGGGGGCAGGGACGTCGGCTACACCTTC. It yields the protein CSVGGRDVGYTF.

The V gene is TRBV7-9, the J gene TRBJ2-7; 9 bases align to TRBD1. The CDR3 runs to 16 residues. Trimming took 5 bases from V and 3 from J; bases not matched to a gene: 11. Germline CDR1 is SEHNR and CDR2 is FQNEAQ (reference sequence). Here the CDR3 DNA reads TGTGCCAGCAGCACACCACAGGGGGCGATTGTCTACGAGCAGTACTTC. It codes for CASSTPQGAIVYEQYF.

This clone was observed once. The rearrangement joins TRBV4-1 to TRBJ2-2; a possible D gene is TRBD1 (5 bases). Germline-derived CDR1 and CDR2 are MGHRA and YSYEKL. This CDR3 is 16 amino acids long. The V gene lost 4 bases and the J gene lost 5 bases, with 17 bases spanning the gap. For the CDR3, the DNA is TGCGCCAGCAGCCCCCTGGTGGGCAGGGTAACCGGGGAGCTGTTTTTT. Translation: CASSPLVGRVTGELFF.

The rearrangement joins TRBV9 to TRBJ2-2; D not resolved. In germline, CDR1 is SGDLS, CDR2 YYNGEE. V shed 7 bases and J shed 6 bases, with 10 bases lying between them. The CDR3 has 12 residues. CDR3: CASEAFSGELFF. The CDR3 bases are TGTGCCAGCGAGGCATTCTCCGGGGAGCTGTTTTTT.

The chain links TRBV5-1 to TRBJ2-7, with D uncertain. CDR1 is SGHRS, CDR2 YFSETQ, per germline. The CDR3 consists of 11 residues. V was shortened by 3 bases and J by 5 bases, with 6 bases between the two germline ends. This CDR3 reads CASSSPDEQYF. CDR3 nucleotide sequence: TGCGCCAGCAGCTCCCCGGACGAGCAGTACTTC.

This clone has only a few counts. This chain joins TRBV7-9 and TRBJ1-1; D is undetermined. Trimming shortened V by 0 bases and J by 8 bases, and 7 bases separated the two germline ends. The germline V gene encodes CDR1 SEHNR and CDR2 FQNEAQ (reference sequence). CDR3 length equals 12 residues. CDR3 nucleotides: TGTGCCAGCAGCTTAGCGAATTTCGAAGCTTTCTTT. Translated: CASSLANFEAFF.

V usage is TRBV6-6 and J usage is TRBJ2-7; D gene unclear. CDR3 length: 15 residues. Deletions cut 3 bases from V and 1 base from J, with 13 bases between. Germline lookup yields CDR1 MNHNY and CDR2 SVGAGI (reference sequence). CDR3 sequence: CASSYAGSTSYEQYF. For the CDR3, the DNA is TGTGCCAGCAGTTATGCAGGATCCACTTCCTACGAGCAGTACTTC.

This sequence joins TRBV5-4 and TRBJ2-1; D assignment may be TRBD1 or TRBD2 (5 bases each). Germline V lookup: CDR1 SGHNT, CDR2 YYREEE (reference sequence). V lost 3 bases, J lost 3 bases, and 10 bases lay in between. The CDR3 runs to 14 residues. Here the CDR3 reads CASSSWDRYNEQFF. CDR3 nucleotide sequence: TGTGCCAGCAGCTCCTGGGACCGCTACAATGAGCAGTTCTTC.

This chain connects TRBV29-1 to TRBJ2-1, with 8 bases lining up with TRBD2. The germline gives CDR1 SQVTM, CDR2 ANQGSEA. V trimming: 4 bases; J trimming: 2 bases; junction bases outside the gene matches: 10. This CDR3 spans 16 amino acids. The CDR3 loop reads CSVGGGAGVTYNEQFF. DNA for the CDR3: TGCAGCGTTGGGGGGGGAGCGGGAGTGACCTACAATGAGCAGTTCTTC.

The chain combines TRBV11-2 with TRBJ2-3, with D unclear. This CDR3 contains 17 residues. Germline V gene sequence: CDR1 SGHAT, CDR2 FQNNGV. Trimming stripped 6 bases from V and 3 bases from J, with 22 bases between. CDR3: CASSPPPMVNRTDTQYF. The CDR3 region has the DNA TGTGCCAGCAGTCCCCCACCCATGGTGAATAGGACAGATACGCAGTATTTT.

V usage is TRBV2 and J usage is TRBJ1-1, with D hard to call. The ends were cut back, 8 bases at V and 0 bases at J, with 19 bases in the middle. The V gene's germline CDR1 is SNHLY and CDR2 FYNNEI. This CDR3 spans 16 amino acids. The CDR3 DNA reads TGTGCCAGCCCAACTTCGGGCGAAAAACTGAACACTGAAGCTTTCTTT. Protein sequence: CASPTSGEKLNTEAFF.

This chain connects TRBV27 to TRBJ2-1; 13 bases fit TRBD2. CDR1 and CDR2 from the germline V gene are MNHEY and SMNVEV (reference sequence). V was clipped by 7 bases and J by 9 bases; unmatched bases: 12. The CDR3 is made up of 16 amino acids. The CDR3 spells CASTSLTSGRASEQFF. CDR3 coding DNA: TGTGCCAGCACCTCCCTTACTAGCGGGAGGGCCAGTGAGCAGTTCTTC.

This clone showed up just once. The sample has other DNA sequences that encode this CDR3 too. The V call is TRBV27, the J call TRBJ2-7; D call uncertain. V was trimmed by 3 bases and J by 1 base, leaving 7 bases between them. CDR3 length equals 13 residues. Germline V gives CDR1 MNHEY, CDR2 SMNVEV (reference sequence). This chain's CDR3 is CASSFAPSYEQYF. DNA for the CDR3: TGTGCCAGCAGTTTCGCCCCTTCCTACGAGCAGTACTTC.

The rearrangement links TRBV6-5 to TRBJ2-1, with 8 bases identical to TRBD1. V lost 6 bases, J lost 2 bases, and 6 bases stayed unmatched. Germline loops: CDR1 MNHEY, CDR2 SVGAGI. CDR3 length equals 15 residues. The CDR3 sequence is CASRTGTGTYNEQFF. The CDR3 DNA follows: TGTGCCAGCAGAACCGGGACAGGAACCTACAATGAGCAGTTCTTC.

V usage is TRBV27 and J usage is TRBJ2-1; the match to TRBD1 covers 9 bases. V was clipped by 9 bases and J by 3 bases; unmatched bases: 6. The CDR3 runs 14 residues. CDR1 MNHEY and CDR2 SMNVEV come from the germline V gene (reference sequence). In DNA form, the CDR3 reads TGTGCCAGTTCGGACAGGGGTATCTACAATGAGCAGTTCTTC. This translates into CASSDRGIYNEQFF.

As concerns this clone: This may stem from a read error, because a much larger clone lies one nucleotide away. The chain employs TRBV6-5 and TRBJ2-7, with 7 bases identical to TRBD2. The CDR3 loop spans 14 amino acids. CDR1 is MNHEY, CDR2 SVGAGI, per germline. The J segment lost 0 bases and the V segment lost 6 bases, leaving 5 bases of the junction unmatched. CDR3 DNA sequence: TGTGCCAGCAGCCAGCGGGGTAGCTCCTACGAGCAGTACTTC. This sequence encodes CASSQRGSSYEQYF.

CDR3 DNA: TGTGCCAGCAGCGAAGGTCGGCTCCTTAGCTACAATGAGCAGTTCTTC. Residues: CASSEGRLLSYNEQFF. The chain couples TRBV28 to TRBJ2-1; no firm D call. The CDR3 has 16 residues. Looked up from germline, CDR1 is MDHEN and CDR2 is SYDVKM. Trimming shortened V by 6 bases and J by 3 bases, and 18 bases separated the two germline ends.

The chain carries TRBV30 and TRBJ2-7; TRBD2 matches at 9 bases. Germline CDR1 reads GTSNPN; CDR2 reads SVGIG (reference sequence). The CDR3 spans 15 residues. Losses at the gene ends were 0 bases for V and 2 bases for J; bases not matched to a gene: 5. CDR3 in amino acids: CAWSVLAGFAYEQYF. The CDR3 DNA is TGTGCCTGGAGTGTGCTAGCGGGGTTTGCCTACGAGCAGTACTTC.

This clone was seen only once. V and J are TRBV27 and TRBJ1-2; D uncertain. Germline CDR1 and CDR2: MNHEY and SMNVEV (reference sequence). Between the trimmed V and J ends, which lost 6 bases and 8 bases, there was a span of 19 bases. The CDR3 loop spans 14 amino acids. The CDR3 loop reads CASSSVYPAPGYTF. The CDR3 region has the DNA TGTGCCAGCAGCTCTGTTTACCCTGCCCCCGGCTACACCTTC.

This clone was seen just once. V is TRBV7-8 and J is TRBJ1-2, with 7 nucleotides matching TRBD1. V lost 0 bases and J lost 7; bases outside the gene matches: 11. The CDR3 spans 16 residues. Germline V lookup: CDR1 SGHVS, CDR2 FQNEAQ. The CDR3 region is CASSLARDSATGGYTF. The CDR3 nucleotides are TGTGCCAGCAGCTTAGCCCGGGACAGTGCTACTGGTGGCTACACCTTC.

The J gene is TRBJ2-2, the V gene TRBV4-2; TRBD1 aligns across 8 bases. Germline V gene sequence: CDR1 LGHNA, CDR2 YNFKEQ. The CDR3 has 16 residues. The junction had 8 bases not matched to a gene; V was cut back by 4 bases and J by 4 bases. CDR3 residues: CASSLIDRGGTGELFF. CDR3 nucleotides: TGTGCCAGCAGCCTCATTGACAGGGGAGGCACCGGGGAGCTGTTTTTT.

The CDR3 region is CASSPSPGLASNEQFF. CDR3 nucleotide sequence: TGTGCCAGCAGCCCTTCGCCGGGACTAGCGAGTAATGAGCAGTTCTTC. This chain connects TRBV7-3 to TRBJ2-1, with 10 positions matching TRBD2. The CDR3 contains 16 residues. V trimming: 5 bases; J trimming: 7 bases; junction bases outside the gene matches: 11. CDR1 is SGHTA, CDR2 FQGTGA, per germline.

This clone appeared once. This chain links TRBV29-1 with TRBJ2-7; maybe TRBD1 (6 bases). The V gene lost 7 bases and the J gene lost 3 bases, with 13 bases spanning the gap. Per the germline V gene, CDR1 is SQVTM and CDR2 is ANQGSEA. This CDR3 contains 12 residues. The CDR3 protein is CSASTGSYEQYF. The CDR3 DNA reads TGCAGCGCGTCTACAGGGAGCTACGAGCAGTACTTC.

This clone was seen a single time. This chain uses TRBV7-8 with TRBJ2-6; D is unclear. The CDR3 runs 15 residues. Germline CDR1 and CDR2: SGHVS and FQNEAQ. With 5 bases removed from V and 1 base from J, the gap between germline ends came to 9 bases. CDR3 protein: CASSLTQSGANVLTF. The CDR3 region has the DNA TGTGCCAGCAGCCTGACACAATCTGGGGCCAACGTCCTGACTTTC.

Turning to this clone: In the same sample, other DNA sequences code for this CDR3. This sequence joins TRBV6-5 and TRBJ2-7; 11 nucleotides line up with TRBD1. Germline V gives CDR1 MNHEY, CDR2 SVGAGI. Trimming at V came to 3 bases and at J to 4 bases, leaving 2 bases not matched to a gene. CDR3 length equals 14 residues. The CDR3 DNA follows: TGTGCCAGCAGTTATGGGACAGGGGGATACGAGCAGTACTTC. Protein product: CASSYGTGGYEQYF.

The rearrangement links TRBV7-9 to TRBJ1-2; 11 positions agree with TRBD1. The V segment lost 4 bases and the J segment 4 bases; nucleotides outside the gene matches: 8. The germline V gene has CDR1 SEHNR and CDR2 FQNEAQ (reference sequence). The CDR3 length is 16 residues. CDR3 DNA sequence: TGTGCCAGCAGCTCGACCCGGACAGGGGGCGTCTATGGCTACACCTTC. The encoded protein is CASSSTRTGGVYGYTF.

This chain links TRBV27 with TRBJ2-7; TRBD1 or TRBD2 may be the D gene (6 bases each). Germline V lookup: CDR1 MNHEY, CDR2 SMNVEV (reference sequence). The CDR3 runs 16 residues. Trimming left V 0 bases short and J 2 bases short, with 14 bases between. CDR3 sequence reads: CASSLSRGVITYEQYF. The DNA of the CDR3 is TGTGCCAGCAGTTTATCGAGGGGGGTCATAACCTACGAGCAGTACTTC.